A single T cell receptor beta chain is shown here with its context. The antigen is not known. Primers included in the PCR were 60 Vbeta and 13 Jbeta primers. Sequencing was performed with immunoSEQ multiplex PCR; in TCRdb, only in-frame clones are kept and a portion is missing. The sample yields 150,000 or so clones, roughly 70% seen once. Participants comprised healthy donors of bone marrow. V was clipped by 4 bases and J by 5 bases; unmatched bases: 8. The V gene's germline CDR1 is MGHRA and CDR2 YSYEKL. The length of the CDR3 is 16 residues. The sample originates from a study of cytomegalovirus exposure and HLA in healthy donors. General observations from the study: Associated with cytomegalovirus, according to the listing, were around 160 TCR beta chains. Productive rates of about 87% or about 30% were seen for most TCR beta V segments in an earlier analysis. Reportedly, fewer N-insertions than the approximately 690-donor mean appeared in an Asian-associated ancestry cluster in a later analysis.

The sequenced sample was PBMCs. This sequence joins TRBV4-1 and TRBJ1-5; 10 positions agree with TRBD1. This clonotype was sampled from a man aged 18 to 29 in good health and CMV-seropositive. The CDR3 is CASSRSSGTGDQPQHF. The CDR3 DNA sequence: TGCGCCAGCAGCCGGAGCAGTGGGACAGGGGATCAGCCCCAGCATTTT.